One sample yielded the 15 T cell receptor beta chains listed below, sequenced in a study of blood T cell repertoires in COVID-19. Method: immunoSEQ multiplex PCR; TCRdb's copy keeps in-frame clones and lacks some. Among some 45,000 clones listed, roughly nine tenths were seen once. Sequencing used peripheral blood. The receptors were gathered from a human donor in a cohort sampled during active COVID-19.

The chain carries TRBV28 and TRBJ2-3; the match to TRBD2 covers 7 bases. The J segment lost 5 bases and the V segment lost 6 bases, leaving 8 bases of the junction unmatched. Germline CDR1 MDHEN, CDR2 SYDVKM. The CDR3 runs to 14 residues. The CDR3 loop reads CASRIGGTGDTQYF. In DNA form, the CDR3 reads TGTGCCAGCAGAATCGGGGGGACGGGAGATACGCAGTATTTT.

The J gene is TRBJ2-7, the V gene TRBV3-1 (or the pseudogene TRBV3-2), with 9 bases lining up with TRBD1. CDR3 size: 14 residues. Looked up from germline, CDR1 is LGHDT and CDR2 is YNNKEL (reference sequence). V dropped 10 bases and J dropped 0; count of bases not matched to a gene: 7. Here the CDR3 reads CATTPTGGSYEQYF. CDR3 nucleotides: TGTGCCACCACCCCGACAGGGGGCTCCTACGAGCAGTACTTC.

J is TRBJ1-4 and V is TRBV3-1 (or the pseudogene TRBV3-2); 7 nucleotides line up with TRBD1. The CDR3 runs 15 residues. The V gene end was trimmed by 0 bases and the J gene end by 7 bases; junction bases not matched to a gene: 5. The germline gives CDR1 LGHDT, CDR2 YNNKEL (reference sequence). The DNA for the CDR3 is TGTGCCAGCAGCCAAGAACAGGGGACGGGTGAAAAACTGTTTTTT. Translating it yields CASSQEQGTGEKLFF.

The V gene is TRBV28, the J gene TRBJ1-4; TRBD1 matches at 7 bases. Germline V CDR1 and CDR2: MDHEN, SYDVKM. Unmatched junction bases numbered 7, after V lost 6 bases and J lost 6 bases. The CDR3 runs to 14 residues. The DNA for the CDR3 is TGTGCCAGCAGGCGGGACAGCAGGTATGAAAAACTGTTTTTT. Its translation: CASRRDSRYEKLFF.

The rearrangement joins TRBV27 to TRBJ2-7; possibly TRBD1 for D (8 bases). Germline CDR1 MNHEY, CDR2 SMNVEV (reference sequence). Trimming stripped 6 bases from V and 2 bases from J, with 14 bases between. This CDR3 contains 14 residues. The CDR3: CASRGQGGTYEQYF. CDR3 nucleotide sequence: TGTGCCAGCAGAGGACAGGGAGGGACCTACGAGCAGTACTTC.

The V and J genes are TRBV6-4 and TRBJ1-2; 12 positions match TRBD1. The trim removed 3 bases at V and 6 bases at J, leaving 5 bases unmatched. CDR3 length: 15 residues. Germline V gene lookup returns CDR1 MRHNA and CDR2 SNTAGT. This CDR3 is CASSDGTGGADGYTF. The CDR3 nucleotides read TGTGCCAGCAGTGATGGGACAGGGGGCGCCGATGGCTACACCTTC.

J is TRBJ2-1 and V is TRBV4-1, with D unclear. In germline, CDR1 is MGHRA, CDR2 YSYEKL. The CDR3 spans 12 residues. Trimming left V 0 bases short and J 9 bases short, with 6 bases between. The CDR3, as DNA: TGCGCCAGCAGCCAAGACAGCGTTGAGCAGTTCTTC. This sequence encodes CASSQDSVEQFF.

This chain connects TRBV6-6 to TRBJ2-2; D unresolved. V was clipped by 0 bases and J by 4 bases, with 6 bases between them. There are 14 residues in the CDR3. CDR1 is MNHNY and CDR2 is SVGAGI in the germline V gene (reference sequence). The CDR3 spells CASSYSIATGELFF. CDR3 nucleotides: TGTGCCAGCAGTTACTCGATAGCCACCGGGGAGCTGTTTTTT.

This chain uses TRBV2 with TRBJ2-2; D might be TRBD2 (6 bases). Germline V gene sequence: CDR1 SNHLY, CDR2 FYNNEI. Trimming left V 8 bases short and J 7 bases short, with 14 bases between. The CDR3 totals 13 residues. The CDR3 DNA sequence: TGTGCCAGCGGGCGCGAAGCGGGCGGGGAGCTGTTTTTT. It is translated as CASGREAGGELFF.

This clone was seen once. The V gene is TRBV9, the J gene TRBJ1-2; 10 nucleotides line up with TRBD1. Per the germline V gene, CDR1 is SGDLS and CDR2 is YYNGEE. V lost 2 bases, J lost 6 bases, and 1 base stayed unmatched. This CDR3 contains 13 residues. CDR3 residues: CASSVGTGDGYTF. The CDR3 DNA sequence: TGTGCCAGCAGCGTGGGGACAGGGGATGGCTACACCTTC. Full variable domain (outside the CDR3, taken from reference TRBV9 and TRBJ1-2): DSGVTQTPKHLITATGQRVTLRCSPRSGDLSVYWYQQSLDQGLQFLIQYYNGEERAKGNILERFSAQQFPDLHSELNLSSLELGDSALYFCASSVGTGDGYTFGSGTRLTVV.

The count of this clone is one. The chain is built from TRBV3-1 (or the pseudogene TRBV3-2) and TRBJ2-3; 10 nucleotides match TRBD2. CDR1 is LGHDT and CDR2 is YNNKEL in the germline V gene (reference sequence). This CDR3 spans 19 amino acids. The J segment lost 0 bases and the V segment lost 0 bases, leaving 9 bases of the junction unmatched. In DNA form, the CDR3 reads TGTGCCAGCAGCCAAGAGGAAGCGGGGGGGCTCGGAAGCACAGATACGCAGTATTTT. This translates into CASSQEEAGGLGSTDTQYF.

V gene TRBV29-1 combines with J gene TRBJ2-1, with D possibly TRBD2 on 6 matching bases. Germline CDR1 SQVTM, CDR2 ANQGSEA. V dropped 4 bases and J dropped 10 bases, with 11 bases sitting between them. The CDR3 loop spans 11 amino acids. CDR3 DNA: TGCAGCGTTGGTCTCGGGGGAGAGCAGTTCTTC. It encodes CSVGLGGEQFF.

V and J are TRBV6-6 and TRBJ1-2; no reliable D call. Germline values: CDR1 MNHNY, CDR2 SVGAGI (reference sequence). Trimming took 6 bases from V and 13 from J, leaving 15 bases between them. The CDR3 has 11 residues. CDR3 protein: CASSYDQVPTF. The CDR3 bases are TGTGCCAGCAGCTACGACCAGGTACCCACCTTC.

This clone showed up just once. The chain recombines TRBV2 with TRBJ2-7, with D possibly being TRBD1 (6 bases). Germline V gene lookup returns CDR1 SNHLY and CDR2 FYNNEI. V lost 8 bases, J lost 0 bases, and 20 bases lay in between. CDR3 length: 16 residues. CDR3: CASGPNRGQTSYEQYF. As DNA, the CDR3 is TGTGCCAGCGGACCCAATCGCGGACAGACCTCCTACGAGCAGTACTTC.

CDR3: CASSSGTSGGASFHTQYF. Here the CDR3 DNA reads TGTGCCAGCAGCTCGGGGACTAGCGGGGGGGCCTCCTTCCATACGCAGTATTTT. This chain links TRBV11-3 with TRBJ2-3; 16 nucleotides line up with TRBD2. The CDR3 runs 18 residues. Germline CDR1 SGHNT, CDR2 YENEEA. The J segment lost 7 bases and the V segment lost 4 bases, leaving 11 bases of the junction unmatched.